Shown below are 26 T cell receptor beta chains from a single sample sequenced in a study of metastatic and nonmetastatic thyroid tumors. MiXCR reprocessed the PCR reads for TCRdb. The repertoire holds about 16,000 clones, with 31% as singletons. Until they underwent thyroid surgery, no patient had received any treatment. Sequencing was carried out using blood. The receptor set was obtained from a female donor with papillary thyroid cancer or a benign thyroid nodule (not recorded which). Some clones in this sample may be carry-over from other donors' samples.

In its sample, this clone ranks as hyperexpanded (1% or more). The gene calls are TRBV18 and TRBJ2-7; TRBD1 agrees at 11 bases. This CDR3 comprises 15 residues. Germline CDR1 KGHSH, CDR2 LQKENI. After removal of 2 bases from V and 2 bases from J, the junction contained 2 bases not matched to a gene. As DNA, the CDR3 is TGTGCCAGCTCACCAGGACAGGGGGCACCCTACGAGCAGTACTTC. It specifies CASSPGQGAPYEQYF.

The chain is built from TRBV6-1 and TRBJ2-7, with D possibly being TRBD2 (6 bases). V was clipped by 8 bases and J by 3 bases, with 14 bases between them. Germline CDR1 and CDR2: MNHNS and SASEGT. The CDR3 consists of 13 residues. This CDR3 reads CASVGGKDYEQYF. The DNA for the CDR3 is TGTGCCAGCGTAGGCGGGAAGGACTACGAGCAGTACTTC.

The J gene is TRBJ2-1, the V gene TRBV5-1, with a weak D call TRBD1 (5 bases). V lost 4 bases, J lost 9 bases, and 14 bases lay in between. This CDR3 comprises 13 residues. Germline CDR1 SGHRS, CDR2 YFSETQ. CDR3 amino acids: CASSSDSLGEQFF. The CDR3 nucleotides are TGCGCCAGCAGCAGCGACAGTCTAGGTGAGCAGTTCTTC.

At least ten counts were recorded for this clone. The chain recombines TRBV5-1 with TRBJ2-1; 7 bases align to TRBD1. The CDR3 length is 15 residues. Germline assignment: CDR1 SGHRS and CDR2 YFSETQ. V lost 0 bases, J lost 3 bases, and 3 bases stayed unmatched. CDR3 region: CASSLGQGHYNEQFF. Written as DNA, the CDR3 is TGCGCCAGCAGCTTGGGACAGGGCCACTACAATGAGCAGTTCTTC. Full variable domain (remainder filled in from reference TRBV5-1 and TRBJ2-1): KAGVTQTPRYLIKTRGQQVTLSCSPISGHRSVSWYQQTPGQGLQFLFEYFSETQRNKGNFPGRFSGRQFSNSRSEMNVSTLELGDSALYLCASSLGQGHYNEQFFGPGTRLTVL.

This clone occurred once. V is TRBV30 and J is TRBJ1-3; D call uncertain. V was cut by 5 bases and J by 0 bases, with 14 bases left in between. The CDR3 is made up of 15 amino acids. Germline values: CDR1 GTSNPN, CDR2 SVGIG (reference sequence). The CDR3 coding sequence is TGTGCCTGGGACTTACACCCAGACTCTGGAAACACCATATATTTT. Protein sequence: CAWDLHPDSGNTIYF.

This clone has just one count. This sequence may be a read error, since a much larger clone differs from it by one base. No conserved phenylalanine or tryptophan ends this CDR3, so it is likely a read error. This sample includes further DNA sequences coding for the same CDR3. The V call is TRBV30, the J call TRBJ2-3, with D possibly matching TRBD2 (7 bases). CDR3 length equals 14 residues. Germline V gives CDR1 GTSNPN, CDR2 SVGIG (reference sequence). CDR3 region: CASAGPGGTDTQYL. CDR3 DNA sequence: TGTGCTTCAGCAGGGCCGGGGGGCACCGACACGCAGTATCTT.

Written as DNA, the CDR3 is TGTGCCAGCAGCTTAGGTTTGGGGTCGGATGGCTACACCTTC. This codes for CASSLGLGSDGYTF. J is TRBJ1-2 and V is TRBV11-2; no reliable D call. V lost 1 base, J lost 6 bases, and 12 bases lay in between. CDR1 is SGHAT and CDR2 is FQNNGV in the germline V gene. The CDR3 extends over 14 amino acids. The whole variable domain, filled in from reference TRBV11-2 and TRBJ1-2, reads EAGVAQSPRYKIIEKRQSVAFWCNPISGHATLYWYQQILGQGPKLLIQFQNNGVVDDSQLPKDRFSAERLKGVDSTLKIQPAKLEDSAVYLCASSLGLGSDGYTFGSGTRLTVV.

This clone has at least ten counts. The chain uses TRBV11-2 and TRBJ2-1; D could derive from TRBD1 or TRBD2 (6 bases each). Germline assignment: CDR1 SGHAT and CDR2 FQNNGV. Trimming shortened V by 1 base and J by 4 bases, and 20 bases separated the two germline ends. The CDR3 runs 18 residues. The CDR3 region has the DNA TGTGCCAGCAGCTTAGGGGGGGCACATGACCCTCCATACAATGAGCAGTTCTTC. Translation gives CASSLGGAHDPPYNEQFF.

The chain carries TRBV9 and TRBJ2-4; D might be TRBD2 (5 bases). The CDR3 totals 15 residues. Trimming shortened V by 4 bases and J by 1 base, and 12 bases separated the two germline ends. The germline V gene encodes CDR1 SGDLS and CDR2 YYNGEE. The CDR3, as DNA: TGTGCCAGCAGCCCGGGGAAATCTGCCAAAAACATTCAGTACTTC. This translates into CASSPGKSAKNIQYF.

The rearrangement links TRBV11-2 to TRBJ2-7, with D unclear. The V end lost 2 bases, the J end lost 9 bases, and 8 bases lay between the germline ends. Germline V gene data show CDR1 as SGHAT and CDR2 as FQNNGV. This CDR3 spans 11 amino acids. The chain's CDR3 is CASSLKSGQYF. CDR3 in DNA: TGTGCCAGCAGCTTAAAGTCTGGGCAGTACTTC.

This clone was picked up many times. J is TRBJ2-7 and V is TRBV20-1; 10 nucleotides align to TRBD2. The CDR3 sequence is 15 residues long. V trimming: 3 bases; J trimming: 3 bases; junction bases outside the gene matches: 8. In germline, CDR1 is DFQATT, CDR2 SNEGSKA (reference sequence). The CDR3 loop is CSASRLAGANYEQYF. CDR3 DNA sequence: TGCAGTGCTAGTCGACTAGCGGGCGCCAACTACGAGCAGTACTTC.

The gene calls are TRBV4-1 and TRBJ1-5, with a tentative D call TRBD1 (5 bases). V was trimmed by 4 bases and J by 8 bases, leaving 18 bases between them. The length of the CDR3 is 15 residues. In germline, CDR1 is MGHRA, CDR2 YSYEKL. The CDR3 DNA sequence: TGCGCCAGCAGCCTAGTTGTCTGGGGACGGGAGCCCCAGCATTTT. Residues: CASSLVVWGREPQHF.

This clone was counted between two and nine times. At one end, the junction sequence differs from germline, possibly due to a read error. This chain's CDR3 is CASKRQGLSTYTQYF. The CDR3 DNA reads TGTGCCAGCAAGAGACAGGGTCTTAGCACATATACGCAGTATTTT. The J gene is TRBJ2-3, the V gene TRBV2; the match to TRBD1 covers 7 bases. The CDR3 has 15 amino acids. CDR1 and CDR2 from the germline V gene are SNHLY and FYNNEI.

This clone rates as medium-sized. The chain is built from TRBV5-1 and TRBJ2-7; perhaps TRBD2 as D (6 bases). The CDR3 is 12 amino acids. Germline V gene sequence: CDR1 SGHRS, CDR2 YFSETQ. Trimming cost V 4 bases and J 3 bases, with 8 bases left between them. For the CDR3, the DNA is TGCGCCAGCAGCCCCGGGGGCTACGAGCAGTACTTC. Translation gives CASSPGGYEQYF.

This clone was found once. V usage is TRBV9 and J usage is TRBJ2-2; D not certain. Germline CDR1 is SGDLS and CDR2 is YYNGEE. Trimming took 2 bases from V and 2 from J, leaving 16 bases between them. The CDR3 is 17 residues long. CDR3 in DNA: TGTGCCAGCAGCGTCGGATACAGAGCGAGTAACACCGGGGAGCTGTTTTTT. It translates to CASSVGYRASNTGELFF.

By sample fraction, this clone is medium-sized. Other DNA sequences in the same sample also yield this CDR3. The V gene is TRBV28, the J gene TRBJ1-5; unclear D gene. V lost 5 bases to trimming and J lost 2 bases, with 22 bases between them. The CDR3 totals 18 residues. CDR1 and CDR2 (germline): MDHEN, SYDVKM. The CDR3, as DNA: TGTGCCAGCAGTCCCCGGCCTTCGGGGTATGTCGGCAATCAGCCCCAGCATTTT. This gives the protein CASSPRPSGYVGNQPQHF.

This chain uses TRBV9 with TRBJ2-2; 7 positions agree with TRBD1. Per the germline V gene, CDR1 is SGDLS and CDR2 is YYNGEE. CDR3 length: 11 amino acids. V dropped 7 bases and J dropped 7; count of bases not matched to a gene: 1. For the CDR3, the DNA is TGTGCCAGCCAGGGGGACGGGGAGCTGTTTTTT. As protein: CASQGDGELFF.

In this sample, this clone turned up a few times. The CDR3 is CASSQARLAGGSTDTQYF. CDR3 coding DNA: TGCGCCAGCAGCCAAGCCCGACTAGCGGGGGGTAGCACAGATACGCAGTATTTT. The chain employs TRBV4-1 and TRBJ2-3, with 13 bases fitting TRBD2. V shed 1 base and J 0 bases; nucleotides not matched to a gene: 4. Germline V gene lookup returns CDR1 MGHRA and CDR2 YSYEKL. CDR3 length: 18 residues.

This clone is medium-sized by share. This sequence joins TRBV7-9 and TRBJ2-7, with 8 positions matching TRBD1. The CDR3 is 13 amino acids. V dropped 2 bases and J dropped 4; count of bases not matched to a gene: 1. Germline V gene lookup returns CDR1 SEHNR and CDR2 FQNEAQ (reference sequence). The CDR3: CASSLQGAYEQYF. The CDR3, as DNA: TGTGCCAGCAGCTTACAGGGGGCATACGAGCAGTACTTC.

There are a few counts of this clone. This chain joins TRBV6-1 and TRBJ2-6, with D unclear. V was cut by 6 bases and J by 0 bases, with 6 bases left in between. Germline V gene sequence: CDR1 MNHNS, CDR2 SASEGT. The CDR3 is made up of 14 amino acids. The CDR3 sequence is CASSAHSGANVLTF. In nucleotides, the CDR3 is TGTGCCAGCAGCGCACACTCTGGGGCCAACGTCCTGACTTTC.

By frequency in the sample, this clone is medium-sized. The V gene is TRBV6-2 or TRBV6-3, the J gene TRBJ2-2; 7 bases line up with TRBD1. Germline CDR1 and CDR2: MNHEY and SVGEGT. CDR3 size: 16 residues. The trim removed 0 bases at V and 1 base at J, leaving 2 bases unmatched. Written as DNA, the CDR3 is TGTGCCAGCAGTTACTCTAGGACAGGGAACACCGGGGAGCTGTTTTTT. This gives the protein CASSYSRTGNTGELFF.

This clone was seen ten or more times. The chain couples TRBV19 to TRBJ1-4; D is uncertain. V lost 3 bases and J 3 bases, leaving 8 bases between the germline ends. Germline V lookup: CDR1 LNHDA, CDR2 SQIVND (reference sequence). This CDR3 has 14 residues. The CDR3 loop reads CASSIARANEKLFF. In nucleotides, the CDR3 is TGTGCCAGTAGTATCGCGCGGGCTAATGAAAAACTGTTTTTT.

The rearrangement links TRBV20-1 to TRBJ2-1, with a weak D call TRBD2 (6 bases). Germline CDR1 is DFQATT and CDR2 is SNEGSKA (reference sequence). This CDR3 region has 14 residues. Trimming left V 6 bases short and J 2 bases short, with 14 bases between. CDR3 nucleotide sequence: TGCAGTGCCCCTGAGGGCGGGGCCTACAATGAGCAGTTCTTC. Protein: CSAPEGGAYNEQFF.

By share, this clone counts as medium-sized. The chain joins TRBV7-8 to TRBJ2-7; no reliable D call. The germline gives CDR1 SGHVS, CDR2 FQNEAQ. This CDR3 is built from 13 residues. V was clipped by 1 base and J by 2 bases, with 6 bases between them. In nucleotides, the CDR3 is TGTGCCAGCAGCTTAGGTTTCCCCTACGAGCAGTACTTC. Translation: CASSLGFPYEQYF. Variable domain in full (rest from reference TRBV7-8 and TRBJ2-7): GAGVSQSPRYKVAKRGQDVALRCDPISGHVSLFWYQQALGQGPEFLTYFQNEAQLDKSGLPSDRFFAERPEGSVSTLKIQRTQQEDSAVYLCASSLGFPYEQYFGPGTRLTVT.

This clone has just one count. This rearrangement joins TRBV7-2 to TRBJ2-7, with 11 bases that match TRBD2. The CDR3 sequence is 15 residues long. From germline, CDR1 is SGHTA and CDR2 FQGNSA. With 3 bases clipped from V and 0 bases from J, the junction kept 1 base outside the gene matches. The CDR3 coding sequence is TGTGCCAGCAGCTTGGGACTAGCGGTCTCCTACGAGCAGTACTTC. It is translated as CASSLGLAVSYEQYF.

This clone qualifies as medium-sized. The chain couples TRBV4-2 to TRBJ2-2, with D maybe TRBD2 (6 bases). Germline-derived CDR1 and CDR2 are LGHNA and YNFKEQ. CDR3 length equals 15 residues. Trimming took off 0 bases at V and 4 bases at J, with 9 bases between the two ends. CDR3 loop: CASSQDHGGTGELFF. The CDR3 DNA follows: TGTGCCAGCAGCCAAGATCACGGGGGCACCGGGGAGCTGTTTTTT.